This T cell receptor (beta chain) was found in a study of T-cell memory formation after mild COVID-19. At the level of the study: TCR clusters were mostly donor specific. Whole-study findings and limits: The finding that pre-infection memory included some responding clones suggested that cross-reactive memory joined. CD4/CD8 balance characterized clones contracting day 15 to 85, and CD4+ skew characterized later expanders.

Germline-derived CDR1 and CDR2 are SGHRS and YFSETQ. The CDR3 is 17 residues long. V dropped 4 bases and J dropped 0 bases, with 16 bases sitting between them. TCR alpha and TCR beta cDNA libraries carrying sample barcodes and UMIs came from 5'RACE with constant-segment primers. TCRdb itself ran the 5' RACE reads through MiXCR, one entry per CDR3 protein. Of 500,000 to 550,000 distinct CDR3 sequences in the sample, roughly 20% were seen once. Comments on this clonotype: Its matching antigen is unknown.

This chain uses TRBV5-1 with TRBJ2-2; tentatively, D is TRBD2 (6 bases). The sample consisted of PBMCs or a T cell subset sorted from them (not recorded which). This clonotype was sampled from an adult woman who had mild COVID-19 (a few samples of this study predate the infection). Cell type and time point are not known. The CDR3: CASSPGASGPNTGELFF. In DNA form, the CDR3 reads TGCGCCAGCAGCCCCGGAGCCAGCGGGCCGAACACCGGGGAGCTGTTTTTT.